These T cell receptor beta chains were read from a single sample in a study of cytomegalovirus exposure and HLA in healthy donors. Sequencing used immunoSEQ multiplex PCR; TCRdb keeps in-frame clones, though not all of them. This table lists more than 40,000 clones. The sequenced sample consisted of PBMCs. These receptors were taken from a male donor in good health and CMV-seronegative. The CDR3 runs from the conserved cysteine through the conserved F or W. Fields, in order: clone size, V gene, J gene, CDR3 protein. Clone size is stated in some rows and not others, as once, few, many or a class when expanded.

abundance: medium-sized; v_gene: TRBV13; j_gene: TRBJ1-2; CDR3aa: CASQRGARYGYTF
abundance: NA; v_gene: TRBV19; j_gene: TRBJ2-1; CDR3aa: CASSNGPGYSSYNEQFF
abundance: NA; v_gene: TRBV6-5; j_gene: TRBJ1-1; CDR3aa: CASSYSQNTEAFF
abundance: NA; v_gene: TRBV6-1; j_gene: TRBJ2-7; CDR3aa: CASQVGYEQYF
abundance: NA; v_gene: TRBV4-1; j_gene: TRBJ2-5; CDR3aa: CASSQWPVRGQETQYF
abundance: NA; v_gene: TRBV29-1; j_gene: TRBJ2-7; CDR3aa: CSVLGLAGYEQYF
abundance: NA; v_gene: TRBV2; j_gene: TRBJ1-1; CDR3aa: CASSGANTEAFF
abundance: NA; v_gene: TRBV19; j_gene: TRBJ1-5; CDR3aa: CTSTRTGGQPQHF
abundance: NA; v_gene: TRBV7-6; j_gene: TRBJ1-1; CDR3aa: CASRLSGNTEAFF
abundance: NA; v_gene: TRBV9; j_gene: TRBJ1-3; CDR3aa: CASSVGSVSGNTIYF
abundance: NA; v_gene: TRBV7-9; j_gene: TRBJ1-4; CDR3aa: CASSLFLGGTNEKLFF
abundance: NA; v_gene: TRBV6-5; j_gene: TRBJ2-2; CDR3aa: CASNGRHTGELFF
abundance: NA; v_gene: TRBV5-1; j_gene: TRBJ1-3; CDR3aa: CASSLESGDGDTIYF
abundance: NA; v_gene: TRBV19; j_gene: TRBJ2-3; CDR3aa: CASSIVGGADTDTQYF
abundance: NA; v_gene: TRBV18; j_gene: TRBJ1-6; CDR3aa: CASSPGTGNNSPLHF
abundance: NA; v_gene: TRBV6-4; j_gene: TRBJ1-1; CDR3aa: CAPQEGGAMNTEAFF
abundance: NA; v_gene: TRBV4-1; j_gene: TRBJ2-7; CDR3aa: CASSHPGLEQYF
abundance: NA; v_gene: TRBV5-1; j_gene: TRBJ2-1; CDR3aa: CASSSSGTSGNEQFF
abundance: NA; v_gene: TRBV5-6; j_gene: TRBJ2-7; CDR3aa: CASSTSGGAYEQYF
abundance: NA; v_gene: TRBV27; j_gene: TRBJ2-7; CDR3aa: CASSDTRGGTYEQYF